This T cell receptor beta chain was retrieved from a study of shared clonotypes between healthy human individuals. Study-wide results and caveats: Shared clonotypes: approximately 5.3% naive CD4, around 4% naive CD8, about 2.5% memory CD4, 0.4% memory CD8. Non-shared clonotypes displayed generation probabilities falling below those of clonotypes present in all four donors.

An approximately 200 ng quantity of DNA, 30,000 to 35,000 T cell genomes, went into the sorted-subset replicate PCRs. Per the original data handling: ImmunoSEQ sequences covered only the junction and lacked quality scores; filtering therefore differed. The table came from immunoSEQ multiplex PCR; TCRdb's copy has only in-frame clones and leaves some out. V, J and clone size reflect that table, while D and trimming were determined from the DNA. This sample carries 1.6 million or so clones, approximately 98.5% of them seen once, and the ten largest clones take over 0.3%. Trimming took 2 bases from V and 8 from J, leaving 19 bases between them. The CDR3 spans 16 residues. The germline gives CDR1 SNHLY, CDR2 FYNNEI. In regard to this clone: As yet, its antigen is unknown.

The source material was naive CD4+ T cells sorted from blood. Documented subset: CD45RA+ positively selected. This TCR was recovered from a young man in good health. This chain uses TRBV2 with TRBJ2-1, with TRBD1 as a possible D gene (6 bases). The DNA for the CDR3 is TGTGCCAGCAGTGAACCACAGGGAGAACGGTCCGATGAGCAGTTCTTC. Translating it yields CASSEPQGERSDEQFF.